These T cell receptor beta chains were read from a single sample in a study of T cell changes during pregnancy in multiple sclerosis. Some clones are missing from TCRdb's copy, which holds only in-frame ones; the method was immunoSEQ multiplex PCR. The sample contains around 65,000 clones, around 92% of which appear only once. The specimen comprised peripheral blood, sampled in the second trimester of pregnancy. These receptors all stem from a female donor in good health, enrolled as a control in a pregnancy study. Each CDR3 is given with its conserved first and last residue.

v_call	cdr3_aa
TRBV7-2	CASSTTGPGELFF
TRBV19	CASSMAGAAGELFF
TRBV19	CASNKPGIVYNEQFF
TRBV18	CASSPVSGADEQFF
TRBV2	CASRVLAGGNEQYF
TRBV27	CASMVLAGGSEQFF
TRBV6-5	CASRSGEGTDTQYF
TRBV2	CASLPPLGRGDIVNEQFF
TRBV6-7	CASSYHRDSNTGELFF
TRBV29-1	CSVEPDKNTEAFF
TRBV6-5	CASSYEGGWTGELFF
TRBV28	CASSLAGTTGYNEQFF
TRBV28	CATLASGDTQYF
TRBV7-2	CASSLASTSRVEQYF
TRBV5-4	CASTPRGGVETQYF
TRBV6-1	CASSEVTGVAYNEQFF
TRBV7-9	CASSVGLAGPETQYF
TRBV7-2	CASSSADRYNEQFF
TRBV28	CASSLPGGSYEQYF
TRBV13	CASSSHSGAYEQYF
TRBV2	CASSGQGSEQYF
TRBV28	CASSSTGTSYIYNEQFF
TRBV6-5	CASRYRGASSYEQYF
TRBV5-6	CASSREGSSYNSPLHF
TRBV19	CASSIVVQGGTEAFF
TRBV2	CASSERGRPNQPQHF
TRBV30	CAWAPEDEQFF
TRBV30	CAWSQGPGSYEQYF
TRBV19	CASTTTGAGNSPLHF
TRBV9	CASSPHSVPSSYNEQFF
TRBV6-1	CASSEAYKGHYSGANVLTF
TRBV5-8	CASSLRDWNNEQFF
TRBV11-1	CASSLRGSRSYNEQFF
TRBV25-1	CASSEYKLAGAQETQYF
TRBV19	CASKRTGGYEQYF
TRBV6-1	CASSDGDSSQPQHF
TRBV7-8	CASSLAGGVEGYTF
TRBV7-5	CARLEGGDEQYF
TRBV21-1	CASSLPQGRVGELFF
TRBV4-1	CASSQLSSGPGVNEQFF
TRBV7-9	CASSRTGNTEAFF
TRBV10-2	CASSWGRSYNEQFF
TRBV6-5	CASSPPGQVGAEYF
TRBV7-8	CASSPPRGRQSYEQYF
TRBV9	CASSQMGSGSAYEQYF
TRBV19	CASSIVHLGGSNEQFF
TRBV4-3	CASSHKTGDGEQFF
TRBV6-7	CASSYQGTTEAFF
TRBV7-7	CASSLMPGQGQETQYF
TRBV9	CASSLTGGNEQYF
TRBV5-1	CASSSTSGEETQYF
TRBV11-2	CASSLVAGVDNEQFF
TRBV6-4	CASSGSGETGELFF
TRBV15	CATSRDLGGRETQYF